This T cell receptor (beta chain) was profiled in a study of T cell repertoires in cytomegalovirus infection. About the study: Public TCR beta signatures were indicative of both CMV infection and a matching HLA type.

In TCRdb, the reads were re-called with MiXCR into one record per CDR3 protein. Of fewer than 350,000 distinct CDR3 sequences in the sample, about 17% are singletons; the top ten hold around 12%. CDR1 is WSHSY and CDR2 is SAAADI in the germline V gene. V lost 6 bases and J 6 bases, leaving 9 bases between the germline ends. The CDR3 has 11 amino acids. This clonotype turned up a few times. What it binds is unknown. Broader study findings: Clonotype analysis showed dominance of the ex vivo response by HLA-C-restricted CMV-specific TCR beta clonotypes. CMV carriers having the relevant HLA were flagged by cumulative public TCR beta family frequency.

The sample comprised PBMCs. The V gene is TRBV10-2, the J gene TRBJ2-7, with D maybe TRBD1 (7 bases). The sequence was collected from a human donor in good health (CMV status not recorded). Some clones in this sample may be carry-over from other donors' samples. CDR3 in DNA: TGCGCCAGCAGCCAGGGGGGCGAGCAGTACTTC. Encoded protein: CASSQGGEQYF.